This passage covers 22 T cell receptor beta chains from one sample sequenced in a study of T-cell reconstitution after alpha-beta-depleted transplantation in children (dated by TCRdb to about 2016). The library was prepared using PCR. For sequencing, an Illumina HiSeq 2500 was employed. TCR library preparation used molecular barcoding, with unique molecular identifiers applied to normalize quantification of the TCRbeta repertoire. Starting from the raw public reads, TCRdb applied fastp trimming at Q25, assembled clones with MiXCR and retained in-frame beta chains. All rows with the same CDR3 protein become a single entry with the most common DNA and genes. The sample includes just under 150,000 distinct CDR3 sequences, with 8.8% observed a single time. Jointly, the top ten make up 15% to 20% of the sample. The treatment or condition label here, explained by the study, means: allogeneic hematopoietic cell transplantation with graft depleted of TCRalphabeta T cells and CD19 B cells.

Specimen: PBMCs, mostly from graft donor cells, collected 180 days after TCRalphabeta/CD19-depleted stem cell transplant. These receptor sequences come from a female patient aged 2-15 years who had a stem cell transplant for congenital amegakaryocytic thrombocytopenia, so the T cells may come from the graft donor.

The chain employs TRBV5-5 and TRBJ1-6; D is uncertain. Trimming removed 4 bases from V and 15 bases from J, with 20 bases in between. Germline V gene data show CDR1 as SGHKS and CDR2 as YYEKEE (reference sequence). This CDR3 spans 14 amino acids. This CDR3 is CASSPGVSWGNLHF. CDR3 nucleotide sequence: TGTGCCAGCAGCCCTGGCGTCTCCTGGGGAAACCTCCACTTT.

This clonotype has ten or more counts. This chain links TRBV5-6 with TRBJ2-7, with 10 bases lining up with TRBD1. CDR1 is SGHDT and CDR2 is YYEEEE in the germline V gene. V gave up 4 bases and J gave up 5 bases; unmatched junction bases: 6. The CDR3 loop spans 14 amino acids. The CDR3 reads CASSKTGGADEQYF. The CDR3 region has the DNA TGTGCCAGCAGCAAGACAGGGGGCGCGGACGAGCAGTACTTC.

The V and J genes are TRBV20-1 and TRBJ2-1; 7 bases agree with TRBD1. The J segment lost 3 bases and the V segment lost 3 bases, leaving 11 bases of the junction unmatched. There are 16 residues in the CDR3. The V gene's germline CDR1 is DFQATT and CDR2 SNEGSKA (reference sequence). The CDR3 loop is CSASGLGQGDYNEQFF. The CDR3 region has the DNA TGCAGTGCTAGCGGACTCGGGCAGGGGGACTACAATGAGCAGTTCTTC.

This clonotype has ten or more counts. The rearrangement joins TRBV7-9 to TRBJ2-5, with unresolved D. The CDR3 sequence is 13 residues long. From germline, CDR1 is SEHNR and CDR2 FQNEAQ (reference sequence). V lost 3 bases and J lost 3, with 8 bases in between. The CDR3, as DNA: TGTGCCAGCAGCTTGAACCGTGAAGAGACCCAGTACTTC. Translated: CASSLNREETQYF.

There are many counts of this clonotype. CDR3 nucleotide sequence: TGTGCCAGCAGTTTCCGGGGATACGAGCAGTACTTC. Protein sequence: CASSFRGYEQYF. The rearrangement links TRBV12-3 or TRBV12-4 to TRBJ2-7; maybe TRBD2 (5 bases). There are 12 residues in the CDR3. V was shortened by 3 bases and J by 4 bases, with 7 bases between the two germline ends.

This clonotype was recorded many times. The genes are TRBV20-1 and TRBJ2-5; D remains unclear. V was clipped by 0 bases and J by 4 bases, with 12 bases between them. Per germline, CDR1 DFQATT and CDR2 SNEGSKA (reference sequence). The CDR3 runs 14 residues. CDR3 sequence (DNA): TGCAGTGCTAGAGATTTAGGGATTGCAGAGACCCAGTACTTC. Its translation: CSARDLGIAETQYF.

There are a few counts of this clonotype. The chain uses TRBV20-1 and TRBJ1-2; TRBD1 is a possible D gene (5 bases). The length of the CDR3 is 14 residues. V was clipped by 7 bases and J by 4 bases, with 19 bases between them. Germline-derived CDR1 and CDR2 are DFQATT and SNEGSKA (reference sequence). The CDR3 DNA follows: TGCAGTGGGAAACCGGGACCCTTTCTCTATGGCTACACCTTC. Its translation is CSGKPGPFLYGYTF.

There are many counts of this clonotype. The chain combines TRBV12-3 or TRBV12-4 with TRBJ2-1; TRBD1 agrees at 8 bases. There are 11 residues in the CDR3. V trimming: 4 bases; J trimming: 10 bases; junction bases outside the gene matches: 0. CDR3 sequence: CASSWDREQFF. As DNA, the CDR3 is TGTGCCAGCAGTTGGGACAGGGAGCAGTTCTTC.

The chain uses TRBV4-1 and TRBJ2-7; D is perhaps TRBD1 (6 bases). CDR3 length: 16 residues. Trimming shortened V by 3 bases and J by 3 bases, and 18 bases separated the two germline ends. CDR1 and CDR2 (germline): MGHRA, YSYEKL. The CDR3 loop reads CASSHYIRDNDYEQYF. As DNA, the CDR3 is TGCGCCAGCAGCCACTACATCCGGGACAATGACTACGAGCAGTACTTC.

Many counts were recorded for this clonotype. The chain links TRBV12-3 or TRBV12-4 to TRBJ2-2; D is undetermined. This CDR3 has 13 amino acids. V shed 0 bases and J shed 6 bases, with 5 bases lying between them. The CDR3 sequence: CASSLALSGELFF. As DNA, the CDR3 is TGTGCCAGCAGTTTAGCCCTCTCCGGGGAGCTGTTTTTT.

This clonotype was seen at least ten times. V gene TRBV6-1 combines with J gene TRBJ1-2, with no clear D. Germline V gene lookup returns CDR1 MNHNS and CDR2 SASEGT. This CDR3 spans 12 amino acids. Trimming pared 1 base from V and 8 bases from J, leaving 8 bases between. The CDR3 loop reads CASSEVLWGYTF. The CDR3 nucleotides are TGTGCCAGCAGTGAAGTATTGTGGGGCTACACCTTC.

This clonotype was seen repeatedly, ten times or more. Written as DNA, the CDR3 is TGCAGTGCTCTCCGGGAGCTTCTGAACGAGCAGTACTTC. Encoded protein: CSALRELLNEQYF. The chain employs TRBV20-1 and TRBJ2-7, with TRBD2 as a possible D gene (6 bases). The CDR3 length is 13 residues. V lost 5 bases to trimming and J lost 5 bases, with 16 bases between them. Per germline, CDR1 DFQATT and CDR2 SNEGSKA (reference sequence).

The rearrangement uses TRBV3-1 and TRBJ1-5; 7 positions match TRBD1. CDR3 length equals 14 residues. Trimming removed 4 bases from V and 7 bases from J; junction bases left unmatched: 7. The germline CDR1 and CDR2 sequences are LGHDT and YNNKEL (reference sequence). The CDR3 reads CASSLTGRQQPQHF. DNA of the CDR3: TGTGCCAGCAGCCTGACAGGGCGACAGCAGCCCCAGCATTTT.

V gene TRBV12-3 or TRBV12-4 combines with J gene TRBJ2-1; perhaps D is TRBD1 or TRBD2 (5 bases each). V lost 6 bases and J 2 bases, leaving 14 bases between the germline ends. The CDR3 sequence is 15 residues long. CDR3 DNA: TGTGCCAGCAGCCCCGGGACCTACACCTACAATGAGCAGTTCTTC. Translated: CASSPGTYTYNEQFF.

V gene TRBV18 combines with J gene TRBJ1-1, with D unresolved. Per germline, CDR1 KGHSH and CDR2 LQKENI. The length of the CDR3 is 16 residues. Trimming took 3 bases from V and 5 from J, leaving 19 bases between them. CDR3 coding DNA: TGTGCCAGCTCACCGATTTATATTGGGCCACGAACTGAAGCTTTCTTT. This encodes CASSPIYIGPRTEAFF.

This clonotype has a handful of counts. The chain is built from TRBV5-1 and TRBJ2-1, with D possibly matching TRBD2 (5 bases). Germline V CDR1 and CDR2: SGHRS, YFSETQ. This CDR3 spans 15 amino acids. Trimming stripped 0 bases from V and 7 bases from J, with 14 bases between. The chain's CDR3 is CASSLAEFTGNEQFF. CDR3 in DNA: TGCGCCAGCAGCTTGGCTGAATTTACGGGAAATGAGCAGTTCTTC.

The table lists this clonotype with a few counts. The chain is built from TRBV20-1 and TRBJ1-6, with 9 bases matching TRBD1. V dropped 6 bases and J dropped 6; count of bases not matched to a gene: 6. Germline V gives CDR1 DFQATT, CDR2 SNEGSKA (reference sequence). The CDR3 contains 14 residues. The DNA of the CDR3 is TGCAGTGCCCCGGGACAGGGCCTTAATTCACCCCTCCACTTT. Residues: CSAPGQGLNSPLHF.

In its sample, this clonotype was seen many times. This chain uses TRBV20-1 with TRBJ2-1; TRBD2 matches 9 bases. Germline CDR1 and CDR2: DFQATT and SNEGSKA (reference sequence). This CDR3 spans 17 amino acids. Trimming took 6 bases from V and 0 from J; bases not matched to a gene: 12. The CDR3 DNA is TGCAGTGCCAAGGGAGCGGGGGGTTGGAGCTCCTACAATGAGCAGTTCTTC. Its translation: CSAKGAGGWSSYNEQFF.

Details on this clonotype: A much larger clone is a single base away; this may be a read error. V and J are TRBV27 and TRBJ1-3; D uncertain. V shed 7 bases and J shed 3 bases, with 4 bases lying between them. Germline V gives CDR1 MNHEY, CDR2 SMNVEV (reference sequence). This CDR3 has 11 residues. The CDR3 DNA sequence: TGTGCCAGCATCATTGGAAACACCATATATTTT. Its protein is CASIIGNTIYF.

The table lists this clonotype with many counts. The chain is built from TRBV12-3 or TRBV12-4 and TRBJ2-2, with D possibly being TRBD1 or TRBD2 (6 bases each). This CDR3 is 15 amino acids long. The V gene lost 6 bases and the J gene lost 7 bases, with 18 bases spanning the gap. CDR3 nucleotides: TGTGCCAGCAGCCGAGAACCCGGGGGCCACGGGGAGCTGTTTTTT. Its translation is CASSREPGGHGELFF.

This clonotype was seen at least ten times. CDR3 sequence reads: CASIQGITGELFF. CDR3 bases: TGCGCCAGCATACAGGGGATCACCGGGGAGCTGTTTTTT. This chain uses TRBV5-1 with TRBJ2-2; 7 nucleotides agree with TRBD1. This CDR3 is 13 amino acids long. The trim removed 6 bases at V and 4 bases at J, leaving 3 bases unmatched. Germline CDR1 reads SGHRS; CDR2 reads YFSETQ.

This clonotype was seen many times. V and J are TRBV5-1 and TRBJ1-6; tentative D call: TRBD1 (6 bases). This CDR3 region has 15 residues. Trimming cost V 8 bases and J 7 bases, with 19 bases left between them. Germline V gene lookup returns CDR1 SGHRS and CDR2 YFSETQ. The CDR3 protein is CASNRDSKGNSPLHF. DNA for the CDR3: TGCGCCAGTAACAGGGACTCAAAGGGGAATTCACCCCTCCACTTT.